The rows below give T cell receptor beta chains drawn from one sample of a study. Each CDR3 protein is one row after TCRdb ran MiXCR on the reads. Of more than 5,500 distinct CDR3 sequences listed, roughly a third are singletons. Sequencing was performed on blood. These receptors were obtained from a human donor. Both conserved end residues are part of each CDR3. A D gene is named only where the DNA matches it firmly. The size of a clone is reported for some rows only, either as once, few or many, or as a class for expanded clones.

J: TRBJ2-7
size: few
V: TRBV7-2
length: 15
D: NA
CDR3: CASSLTVNQGYEQYF
DNA: TGTGCCAGCAGCCTCACCGTCAATCAGGGATACGAGCAGTACTTC

J: TRBJ1-1
size: medium-sized
V: TRBV4-2
length: 13
D: NA
CDR3: CASSQETVTEAFF
DNA: TGTGCCAGCAGCCAAGAGACAGTCACTGAAGCTTTCTTT

J: TRBJ2-7
size: many
V: TRBV20-1
length: 15
D: TRBD2
CDR3: CSARLQTSGRYEQYF
DNA: TGCAGTGCTCGGCTTCAGACTAGCGGGAGATACGAGCAGTACTTC

J: TRBJ1-5
size: NA
V: TRBV29-1
length: 14
D: TRBD1
CDR3: CSVKTGTGGGPQHF
DNA: TGCAGCGTCAAGACCGGGACAGGGGGAGGGCCCCAGCATTTT

J: TRBJ2-7
size: NA
V: TRBV14
length: 18
D: NA
CDR3: CASSPPWREARLSYEQYF
DNA: TGTGCCAGCTCCCCGCCATGGAGGGAGGCACGGTTGTCATACGAGCAGTACTTC

J: TRBJ2-3
size: many
V: TRBV20-1
length: 13
D: NA
CDR3: CSARVPSTDTQYF
DNA: TGCAGTGCTAGGGTCCCAAGCACAGATACGCAGTATTTT

J: TRBJ2-3
size: NA
V: TRBV5-8
length: 13
D: NA
CDR3: CASSLGGADTQYF
DNA: TGTGCCAGCAGCTTAGGAGGTGCAGATACGCAGTATTTT

J: TRBJ2-2
size: medium-sized
V: TRBV29-1
length: 13
D: NA
CDR3: CSVEGGNTGELFF
DNA: TGCAGCGTTGAGGGAGGGAACACCGGGGAGCTGTTTTTT

J: TRBJ2-1
size: few
V: TRBV4-2
length: 20
D: TRBD2
CDR3: CASSQETVLAGEGKWNEQFF
DNA: TGTGCCAGCAGCCAAGAGACGGTTCTAGCGGGAGAAGGAAAATGGAATGAGCAGTTCTTC

J: TRBJ1-1
size: medium-sized
V: TRBV14
length: 13
D: NA
CDR3: CASSPDLNTEAFF
DNA: TGTGCCAGCAGCCCGGACTTGAACACTGAAGCTTTCTTT

J: TRBJ1-1
size: few
V: TRBV18
length: 13
D: NA
CDR3: CASSANNRDEAFF
DNA: TGTGCCAGCTCAGCTAATAACAGGGACGAAGCTTTCTTT

J: TRBJ1-5
size: few
V: TRBV27
length: 15
D: NA
CDR3: CASSFSAGKNQPQHF
DNA: TGTGCCAGCAGTTTCTCGGCAGGGAAAAATCAGCCCCAGCATTTT

J: TRBJ2-7
size: medium-sized
V: TRBV29-1
length: 13
D: TRBD2
CDR3: CSVEREGLYEQYF
DNA: TGCAGCGTTGAACGGGAGGGCCTCTACGAGCAGTACTTC

J: TRBJ2-7
size: medium-sized
V: TRBV20-1
length: 15
D: TRBD2
CDR3: CSARALAGVSYEQYF
DNA: TGCAGTGCTAGAGCGCTAGCGGGAGTCTCCTACGAGCAGTACTTC

J: TRBJ2-7
size: NA
V: TRBV30
length: 13
D: NA
CDR3: CAMEGGLSYEQYF
DNA: TGTGCCATGGAGGGAGGCCTATCCTACGAGCAGTACTTC

J: TRBJ1-1
size: many
V: TRBV30
length: 14
D: NA
CDR3: CAWVPGSPNTEAFF
DNA: TGTGCCTGGGTCCCCGGTTCCCCGAACACTGAAGCTTTCTTT

J: TRBJ2-1
size: medium-sized
V: TRBV4-2
length: 14
D: NA
CDR3: CASRSSEPSDEQFF
DNA: TGTGCCAGCAGGAGTAGCGAGCCGTCTGATGAGCAGTTCTTC

J: TRBJ1-5
size: NA
V: TRBV4-2
length: 15
D: NA
CDR3: CASSQELSANQPQHF
DNA: TGTGCCAGCAGCCAAGAACTATCTGCGAATCAGCCCCAGCATTTT

J: TRBJ2-1
size: medium-sized
V: TRBV25-1
length: 15
D: TRBD1
CDR3: CASSLGTGDVNEQFF
DNA: TGTGCCAGCAGTCTCGGGACAGGGGACGTCAATGAGCAGTTCTTC

J: TRBJ2-1
size: NA
V: TRBV29-1
length: 15
D: TRBD1
CDR3: CSATTGANPANEQFF
DNA: TGCAGCGCCACGACAGGGGCGAATCCAGCGAATGAGCAGTTCTTC

J: TRBJ2-7
size: medium-sized
V: TRBV4-2
length: 16
D: TRBD2
CDR3: CASSQGTSGRRGEQYF
DNA: TGTGCCAGCAGCCAAGGGACTAGCGGGAGGAGGGGGGAGCAGTACTTC

J: TRBJ1-5
size: many
V: TRBV19
length: 13
D: NA
CDR3: CASSRQFNQPQHF
DNA: TGTGCCAGTAGTAGGCAGTTCAATCAGCCCCAGCATTTT

J: TRBJ2-1
size: medium-sized
V: TRBV20-1
length: 15
D: TRBD2
CDR3: CSARGGTSGTNEQFF
DNA: TGCAGTGCTAGAGGAGGGACTAGCGGGACCAATGAGCAGTTCTTC

J: TRBJ2-7
size: many
V: TRBV7-8
length: 15
D: NA
CDR3: CASSPWRRSSYEQYF
DNA: TGTGCCAGCAGCCCCTGGAGGCGCAGCTCCTACGAGCAGTACTTC

J: TRBJ1-2
size: medium-sized
V: TRBV12-3/TRBV12-4
length: 13
D: NA
CDR3: CASRLTSDYGYTF
DNA: TGTGCCAGCAGATTAACTTCGGACTATGGCTACACCTTC

J: TRBJ2-1
size: medium-sized
V: TRBV7-9
length: 15
D: TRBD2
CDR3: CASSPTSGSYNEQFF
DNA: TGTGCCAGCAGCCCAACTAGCGGGTCGTACAATGAGCAGTTCTTC

J: TRBJ1-3
size: NA
V: TRBV7-8
length: 15
D: NA
CDR3: CASSLNVGEGYTIYF
DNA: TGTGCCAGCAGCTTAAATGTAGGAGAGGGCTACACCATATATTTT